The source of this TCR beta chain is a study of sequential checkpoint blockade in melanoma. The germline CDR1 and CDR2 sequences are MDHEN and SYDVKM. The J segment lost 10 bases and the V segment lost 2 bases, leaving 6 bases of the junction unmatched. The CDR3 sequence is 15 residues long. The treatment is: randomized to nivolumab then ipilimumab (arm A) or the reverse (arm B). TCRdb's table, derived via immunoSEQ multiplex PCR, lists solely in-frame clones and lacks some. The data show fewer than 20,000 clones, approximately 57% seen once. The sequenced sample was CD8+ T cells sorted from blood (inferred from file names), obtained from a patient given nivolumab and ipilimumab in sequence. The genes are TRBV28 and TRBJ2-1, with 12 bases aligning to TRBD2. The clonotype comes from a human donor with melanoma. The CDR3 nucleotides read TGTGCCAGCAGTTTAGGTCTAGCGGGGGGGAACGAGCAGTTCTTC. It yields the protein CASSLGLAGGNEQFF.